This T cell receptor beta chain is drawn from a study of cytomegalovirus exposure and HLA in healthy donors. Study summary: When 398 donors were genotyped, approximately 80% of them were found to fall in the Caucasian-associated ancestry cluster.

Overall study findings and caveats: Associated with cytomegalovirus, according to the listing, were around 160 TCR beta chains. Fewer N-insertions (relative to the approximately 700-donor mean) were reportedly seen in an Asian-associated ancestry cluster in a later analysis.

In the case of this clone: Its target is not known.

The PCR employed 60 Vbeta primers together with 13 Jbeta primers. Clones were read by immunoSEQ multiplex PCR, and TCRdb kept only the in-frame ones, dropping some. This table holds approximately 220,000 clones, 60% to 85% found once. The CDR3 totals 17 residues. The V and J ends lost 3 bases and 4 bases respectively, with 19 bases between them. Germline V gives CDR1 SGHTA, CDR2 FQGTGA. Sequenced: PBMCs. The TCR was taken from a middle-aged man in good health and CMV-seronegative. V is TRBV7-3 and J is TRBJ1-3; maybe TRBD1 (6 bases). The CDR3 spells CASSLTGPGEKGNTIYF. CDR3 nucleotides: TGTGCCAGCAGCTTGACAGGACCTGGCGAGAAGGGAAACACCATATATTTT.